This record concerns one T cell receptor beta chain sequence. Its specificity is unknown. Only in-frame clones appear in the TCRdb table, and some are missing; sequencing was by immunoSEQ multiplex PCR. The table records fewer than 150,000 clones, 85% to 95% of them present only once. This CDR3 has 14 residues. CDR1 and CDR2 from the germline V gene are LNHDA and SQIVND (reference sequence). V was clipped by 5 bases and J by 3 bases, with 13 bases between them. Before surgery, patients took at least one anti-epileptic drug. This entry comes from a study of brain T cells in children with intractable seizures. Study-wide points: Viral specificity was inferred only from CDR3 similarity; HCMV serostatus was unknown.

V and J are TRBV19 and TRBJ1-1, with a tentative D call TRBD1 (5 bases). The sequence derives from a boy under two years old with hemimegalencephaly and intractable seizures. Sequencing used peripheral blood, obtained at surgery. This CDR3 reads CASSPGTAYTEAFF. CDR3 sequence (DNA): TGTGCCAGTAGTCCCGGGACGGCGTACACTGAAGCTTTCTTT.